These 26 T cell receptor beta chains originate from one sample sequenced in a study of technical replicates of blood from a handful of donors. Sequencing used immunoSEQ multiplex PCR; TCRdb keeps in-frame clones, though not all of them. The table has tens of thousands of clones, nearly 97% seen once. The sequenced material came from T cells isolated from PBMCs. The receptor set was obtained from a human donor in good health.

The V gene is TRBV7-9, the J gene TRBJ2-3; 7 nucleotides agree with TRBD2. The CDR3 length is 18 residues. V dropped 3 bases and J dropped 2; count of bases not matched to a gene: 14. CDR1 is SEHNR and CDR2 is FQNEAQ in the germline V gene (reference sequence). As DNA, the CDR3 is TGTGCCAGCAGCTTGAACTTTGGACTAGTGTGGGACACAGATACGCAGTATTTT. Translation: CASSLNFGLVWDTDTQYF.

V is TRBV7-9 and J is TRBJ2-3; 12 bases line up with TRBD2. Germline loops: CDR1 SEHNR, CDR2 FQNEAQ (reference sequence). The CDR3 runs to 15 residues. Trimming cost V 5 bases and J 1 base; bases outside gene matches: 1. CDR3 DNA: TGTGCCAGCAGCCGGACTAGCGGGGGCACAGATACGCAGTATTTT. It is translated as CASSRTSGGTDTQYF.

CDR3: CASSEADSNTGELFF. The CDR3 DNA is TGCGCCAGCAGTGAGGCGGATTCGAACACCGGGGAGCTGTTTTTT. V gene TRBV10-1 combines with J gene TRBJ2-2; D uncertain. Germline CDR1 WNHNN, CDR2 SYGVQD (reference sequence). The CDR3 consists of 15 residues. Trimming took 2 bases from V and 0 from J, leaving 7 bases between them.

The genes are TRBV6-1 and TRBJ1-2, with D possibly being TRBD1 (5 bases). Trimming stripped 1 base from V and 4 bases from J, with 16 bases between. The CDR3 extends over 16 amino acids. The germline V gene has CDR1 MNHNS and CDR2 SASEGT. The CDR3 nucleotides read TGTGCCAGCAGTGAAGTCTTCCGGGACTGTATCTATGGCTACACCTTC. Protein product: CASSEVFRDCIYGYTF.

Comments on this clone: The sample carries other DNA sequences with the same CDR3. The rearrangement links TRBV6-5 to TRBJ2-1; unclear D gene. In germline, CDR1 is MNHEY, CDR2 SVGAGI. V was cut by 2 bases and J by 0 bases, with 8 bases left in between. The CDR3 loop spans 15 amino acids. The CDR3 reads CASSYGRSSYNEQFF. Here the CDR3 DNA reads TGTGCCAGCAGTTACGGCAGAAGCTCCTACAATGAGCAGTTCTTC.

The J gene is TRBJ1-2, the V gene TRBV6-6; no reliable D call. Trimming pared 5 bases from V and 4 bases from J, leaving 8 bases between. The CDR3 consists of 12 residues. Looked up from germline, CDR1 is MNHNY and CDR2 is SVGAGI (reference sequence). Written as DNA, the CDR3 is TGTGCCAGCAGTAGAGTTGCCTATGGCTACACCTTC. Protein: CASSRVAYGYTF.

This clone was recorded once. V and J are TRBV27 and TRBJ2-7; 10 positions match TRBD1. Germline V CDR1 and CDR2: MNHEY, SMNVEV (reference sequence). J lost 9 bases, V lost 4 bases, and 6 bases had no gene match. The CDR3 contains 13 residues. The CDR3 DNA reads TGTGCCAGCAGTTCGGACAGGGGGTTGGGGCAGTACTTC. As protein: CASSSDRGLGQYF.

This sequence joins TRBV27 and TRBJ2-7; D perhaps matches TRBD1 (5 bases). Per the germline V gene, CDR1 is MNHEY and CDR2 is SMNVEV (reference sequence). Deletions cut 5 bases from V and 11 bases from J, with 16 bases between. The CDR3 is made up of 12 amino acids. The CDR3 region has the DNA TGTGCCAGCAGTCTACAAACAGGTCCTAAGTACTTC. Its protein is CASSLQTGPKYF.

This sequence joins TRBV23-1 and TRBJ1-5; no clear D. TRBV23-1 falls under the ORF class, with uncertain function. The CDR3 covers 14 residues. Trimming left V 4 bases short and J 5 bases short, with 12 bases between. The CDR3 spells CASSRERMDQPQHF. DNA of the CDR3: TGCGCCAGCAGTCGAGAGAGAATGGATCAGCCCCAGCATTTT.

The CDR3 sequence: CASSEGLTTGELFF. CDR3 sequence (DNA): TGTGCCAGCAGCGAGGGACTAACCACCGGGGAGCTGTTTTTT. The rearrangement links TRBV9 to TRBJ2-2; 7 bases map to TRBD2. The germline CDR1 and CDR2 sequences are SGDLS and YYNGEE. V trimming: 3 bases; J trimming: 4 bases; junction bases outside the gene matches: 3. The CDR3 has 14 amino acids.

This chain joins TRBV2 and TRBJ1-5; 8 bases are a match to TRBD1. V trimming: 7 bases; J trimming: 7 bases; junction bases outside the gene matches: 6. In germline, CDR1 is SNHLY, CDR2 FYNNEI. This CDR3 spans 13 amino acids. As DNA, the CDR3 is TGTGCCAGCAAGGGACAGGCCCGACAGCCCCAGCATTTT. Amino acid sequence: CASKGQARQPQHF.

This clone was picked up one time. The rearrangement links TRBV7-9 to TRBJ1-4; 7 bases match TRBD1. Germline V gene data show CDR1 as SEHNR and CDR2 as FQNEAQ (reference sequence). The length of the CDR3 is 15 residues. V was pared by 5 bases and J by 4 bases, with 7 bases of the junction left unmatched. In nucleotides, the CDR3 is TGTGCCAGCAGCCAAGGGACAGCTGATAATGAAAAACTGTTTTTT. Its translation is CASSQGTADNEKLFF.

This chain joins TRBV7-9 and TRBJ2-5; the match to TRBD2 covers 10 bases. The CDR3 length is 16 residues. The V segment lost 1 base and the J segment 4 bases; nucleotides outside the gene matches: 6. The germline CDR1 and CDR2 sequences are SEHNR and FQNEAQ (reference sequence). CDR3 DNA: TGTGCCAGCAGCTTAGGCCTAGCGGGAGATGGAGAGACCCAGTACTTC. Translated: CASSLGLAGDGETQYF.

This chain uses TRBV4-1 with TRBJ1-5; D is perhaps TRBD1 (6 bases). This CDR3 contains 17 residues. Germline-derived CDR1 and CDR2 are MGHRA and YSYEKL. V lost 0 bases and J lost 0, with 12 bases in between. In DNA form, the CDR3 reads TGCGCCAGCAGCCAAGATCCCCAGGGGTATAGCAATCAGCCCCAGCATTTT. Its translation: CASSQDPQGYSNQPQHF.

This clone showed up just once. The chain couples TRBV13 to TRBJ1-2, with TRBD1 as a possible D gene (6 bases). Germline values: CDR1 PRHDT, CDR2 FYEKMQ (reference sequence). CDR3 length equals 16 residues. Trimming removed 3 bases from V and 4 bases from J, with 18 bases in between. The CDR3 DNA sequence: TGTGCCAGCAGCTTTGGACAGAAGGAGGAAATCTATGGCTACACCTTC. Protein product: CASSFGQKEEIYGYTF. Based on the CDR3 plus reference TRBV13 and TRBJ1-2, the full variable domain is AAGVIQSPRHLIKEKRETATLKCYPIPRHDTVYWYQQGPGQDPQFLISFYEKMQSDKGSIPDRFSAQQFSDYHSELNMSSLELGDSALYFCASSFGQKEEIYGYTFGSGTRLTVV.

The chain joins TRBV28 to TRBJ1-2, with unresolved D. The germline gives CDR1 MDHEN, CDR2 SYDVKM. V gave up 7 bases and J gave up 4 bases, with 16 bases separating them. The CDR3 consists of 14 residues. The CDR3 nucleotides read TGTGCCAGCATCACTTCAGGCAGCATCTATGGCTACACCTTC. Translating gives CASITSGSIYGYTF.

The J gene is TRBJ2-7, the V gene TRBV5-8; D unclear. The CDR3 contains 16 residues. Between the trimmed V and J ends, which lost 4 bases and 2 bases, there was a span of 19 bases. In germline, CDR1 is SGHTS, CDR2 YDEGEE. The CDR3 region is CASSPRTTDRAYEQYF. CDR3 sequence (DNA): TGTGCCAGCAGCCCGAGAACCACGGATCGGGCCTACGAGCAGTACTTC.

The chain couples TRBV30 to TRBJ1-1; the D is unclear. V lost 3 bases to trimming and J lost 8 bases, with 13 bases between them. The germline V gene has CDR1 GTSNPN and CDR2 SVGIG (reference sequence). This CDR3 region has 12 residues. The CDR3 DNA reads as TGTGCCTGGAGCGACGCTGGGCAGGAAGCTTTCTTT. This sequence encodes CAWSDAGQEAFF.

This chain joins TRBV5-1 and TRBJ2-7, with 15 bases aligning to TRBD2. Trimming at V came to 2 bases and at J to 1 base, leaving 7 bases not matched to a gene. Germline V lookup: CDR1 SGHRS, CDR2 YFSETQ. This CDR3 comprises 18 residues. CDR3 amino acids: CASSLRGLAGGSSYEQYF. Written as DNA, the CDR3 is TGCGCCAGCAGCTTACGGGGACTAGCGGGGGGTTCTTCCTACGAGCAGTACTTC.

The rearrangement uses TRBV9 and TRBJ2-7; 10 nucleotides align to TRBD2. The CDR3 has 14 residues. CDR1 and CDR2 (germline): SGDLS, YYNGEE. V gave up 4 bases and J gave up 0 bases; unmatched junction bases: 1. The CDR3 here is CASSPSGGSYEQYF. As DNA, the CDR3 is TGTGCCAGCAGCCCTAGCGGGGGCTCCTACGAGCAGTACTTC.

This chain's CDR3 is CASSPSGGFNEQFF. CDR3 coding DNA: TGTGCCAGCAGCCCTAGCGGGGGCTTCAATGAGCAGTTCTTC. This rearrangement joins TRBV25-1 to TRBJ2-1; 10 bases align to TRBD2. The CDR3 has 14 amino acids. The germline gives CDR1 MGHDK, CDR2 SYGVNS. Trimming removed 6 bases from V and 6 bases from J; junction bases left unmatched: 5.

DNA for the CDR3: TGTGCCAGCAGCTTTCTTTACGTAGCGGGGGTTTACAATGAGCAGTTCTTC. This codes for CASSFLYVAGVYNEQFF. V is TRBV5-6 and J is TRBJ2-1, with 9 bases matching TRBD2. V shed 2 bases and J 4 bases; nucleotides not matched to a gene: 10. The CDR3 contains 17 residues. Germline lookup yields CDR1 SGHDT and CDR2 YYEEEE.

The rearrangement uses TRBV25-1 and TRBJ1-5, with D possibly being TRBD1 (6 bases). V was trimmed by 8 bases and J by 6 bases, leaving 20 bases between them. CDR3 length: 15 amino acids. Per the germline V gene, CDR1 is MGHDK and CDR2 is SYGVNS. CDR3 in DNA: TGTGCCAGCGCCCCACGAGGGGGAGTGGGTCAGCCCCAGCATTTT. It specifies CASAPRGGVGQPQHF. Full variable domain (outside the CDR3, taken from reference TRBV25-1 and TRBJ1-5): EADIYQTPRYLVIGTGKKITLECSQTMGHDKMYWYQQDPGMELHLIHYSYGVNSTEKGDLSSESTVSRIRTEHFPLTLESARPSHTSQYLCASAPRGGVGQPQHFGDGTRLSIL.

The genes are TRBV5-1 and TRBJ2-1, with D possibly matching TRBD2 (6 bases). The CDR3 is 17 amino acids. Looked up from germline, CDR1 is SGHRS and CDR2 is YFSETQ. Trimming pared 4 bases from V and 0 bases from J, leaving 17 bases between. The CDR3 region is CASSPPGTSSSYNEQFF. CDR3 in DNA: TGCGCCAGCAGCCCTCCGGGGACTTCAAGCTCCTACAATGAGCAGTTCTTC.

The rearrangement uses TRBV28 and TRBJ1-2, with D uncertain. The V gene's germline CDR1 is MDHEN and CDR2 SYDVKM. Trimming took off 2 bases at V and 8 bases at J, with 21 bases between the two ends. The CDR3 is made up of 16 amino acids. The DNA for the CDR3 is TGTGCCAGCAGTTTAGGCCCCTGGGCAGGATTTCGCGGCTACACCTTC. Protein: CASSLGPWAGFRGYTF.

The rearrangement joins TRBV6-1 to TRBJ2-7; D is ambiguous. This CDR3 has 13 amino acids. CDR1 and CDR2 from the germline V gene are MNHNS and SASEGT. V dropped 2 bases and J dropped 2 bases, with 7 bases sitting between them. DNA for the CDR3: TGTGCCAGCAGTGAACTAGAGACCTACGAGCAGTACTTC. Amino acid sequence: CASSELETYEQYF.